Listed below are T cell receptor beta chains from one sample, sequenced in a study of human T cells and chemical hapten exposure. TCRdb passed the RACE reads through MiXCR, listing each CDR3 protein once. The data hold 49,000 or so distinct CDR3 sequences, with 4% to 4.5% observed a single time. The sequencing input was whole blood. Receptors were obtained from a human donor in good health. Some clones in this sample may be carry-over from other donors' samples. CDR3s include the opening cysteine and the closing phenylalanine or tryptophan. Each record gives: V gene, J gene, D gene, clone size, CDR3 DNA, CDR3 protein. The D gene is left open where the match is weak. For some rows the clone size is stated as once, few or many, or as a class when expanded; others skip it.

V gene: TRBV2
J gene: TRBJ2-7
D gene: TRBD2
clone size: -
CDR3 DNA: TGTGCCAGCATCTCGACCGGGGGGGCGGCCGAATCCTACGAGCAGTACTTC
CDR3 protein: CASISTGGAAESYEQYF

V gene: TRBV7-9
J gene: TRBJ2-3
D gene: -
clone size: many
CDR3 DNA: TGTGCCAGCAGCCGAGAGGGAGGATCAGATACGCAGTATTTT
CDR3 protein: CASSREGGSDTQYF

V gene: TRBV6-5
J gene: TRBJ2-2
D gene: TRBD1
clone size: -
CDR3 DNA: TGTGCCAGTCGGACAGGGGGGGACACCGGGGAGCTGTTTTTT
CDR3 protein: CASRTGGDTGELFF

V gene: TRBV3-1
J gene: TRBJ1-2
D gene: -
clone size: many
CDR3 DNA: TGTGCCAGCAGCCGCCGGGGGAGAGATGGCTACACCTTC
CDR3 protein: CASSRRGRDGYTF

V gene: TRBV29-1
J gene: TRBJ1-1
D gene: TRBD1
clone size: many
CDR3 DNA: TGCAGCGTACGACAGGGGGATCACACTGAAGCTTTCTTT
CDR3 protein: CSVRQGDHTEAFF

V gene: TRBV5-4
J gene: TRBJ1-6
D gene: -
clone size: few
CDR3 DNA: TGTGCCAGCAGCTCCCCTCCTGCGACTGGGGATTCACCCCTCCACTTT
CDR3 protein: CASSSPPATGDSPLHF

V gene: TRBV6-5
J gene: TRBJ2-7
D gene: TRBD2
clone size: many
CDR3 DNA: TGTGCCAGCAGGACGCTAGCGGGAGGGGGAGTATACGAGCAGTACTTC
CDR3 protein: CASRTLAGGGVYEQYF

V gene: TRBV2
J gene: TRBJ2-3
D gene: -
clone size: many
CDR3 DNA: TGTGCCAGCAGTGATCAGCTACTGACAGATACGCAGTATTTT
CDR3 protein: CASSDQLLTDTQYF

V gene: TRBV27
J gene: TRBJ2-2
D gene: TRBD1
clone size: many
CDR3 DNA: TGTGCCAGCAGATTTGGACAGGGGGGGGCCGGGGAGCTGTTTTTT
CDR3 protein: CASRFGQGGAGELFF

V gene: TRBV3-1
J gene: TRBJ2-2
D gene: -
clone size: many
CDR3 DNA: TGTGCCAGCACCCTCAGGGGGGGGCATAGCACCGGGGAGCTGTTTTTT
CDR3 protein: CASTLRGGHSTGELFF

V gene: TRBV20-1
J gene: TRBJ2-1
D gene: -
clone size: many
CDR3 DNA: TGCAGTGCTAGCGCGACGGGGTACTACAATGAGCAGTTCTTC
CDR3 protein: CSASATGYYNEQFF

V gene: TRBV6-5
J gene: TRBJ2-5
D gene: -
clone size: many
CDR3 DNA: TGTGCCAGCAGTTACTCCGAAGCGACCTTACCGAAGGAGACCCAGTACTTC
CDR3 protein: CASSYSEATLPKETQYF

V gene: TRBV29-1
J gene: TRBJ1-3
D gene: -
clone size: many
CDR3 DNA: TGCAGCGTTCGAGCCGACGGGGTGAGGTCTGGAAACACCATATATTTT
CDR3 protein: CSVRADGVRSGNTIYF

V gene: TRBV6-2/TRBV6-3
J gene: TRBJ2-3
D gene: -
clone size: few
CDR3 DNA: TGTGCCAGCAGTTACGTTGTGGCCCCAGATACGCAGTATTTT
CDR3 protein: CASSYVVAPDTQYF

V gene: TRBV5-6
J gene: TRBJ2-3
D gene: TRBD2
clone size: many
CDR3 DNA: TGTGCCAGCAGCTTGGTCTCCGGGACTAGTCCTAGCACAGATACGCAGTATTTT
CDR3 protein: CASSLVSGTSPSTDTQYF

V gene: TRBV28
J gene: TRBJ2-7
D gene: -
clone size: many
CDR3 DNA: TGTGCCAGCAGCCCCCCGGGCCTCAGAGCAGGCTCCTACGAGCAGTACTTC
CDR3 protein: CASSPPGLRAGSYEQYF

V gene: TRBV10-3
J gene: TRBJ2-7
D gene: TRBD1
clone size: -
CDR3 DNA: TGTGCCATCAGGACAGGGGTCGAGCAGTACTTC
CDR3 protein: CAIRTGVEQYF

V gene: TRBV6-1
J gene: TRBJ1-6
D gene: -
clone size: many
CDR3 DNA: TGTGCCAGCAGTGAAAGATCAGGGCGGGATTCACCCCTCCACTTT
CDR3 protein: CASSERSGRDSPLHF

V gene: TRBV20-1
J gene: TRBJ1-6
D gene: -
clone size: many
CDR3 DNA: TGCAGTGCTAGAGATGGGGGCCAGAATTCACCCCTCCACTTT
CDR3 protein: CSARDGGQNSPLHF

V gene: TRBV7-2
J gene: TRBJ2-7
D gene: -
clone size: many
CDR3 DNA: TGTGCCAGCAGCTTTGAGTCGGGGGACGAGCAGTACTTC
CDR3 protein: CASSFESGDEQYF

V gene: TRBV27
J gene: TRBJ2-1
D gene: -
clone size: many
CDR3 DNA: TGTGCCAGCAGCTCATCCGGGGCATACAATGAGCAGTTCTTC
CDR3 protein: CASSSSGAYNEQFF

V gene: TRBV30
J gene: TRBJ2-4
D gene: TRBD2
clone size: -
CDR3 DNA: TGTGCCTTCCAACCCCCGGGGGGGCCGTACATTCAGTACTTC
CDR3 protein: CAFQPPGGPYIQYF

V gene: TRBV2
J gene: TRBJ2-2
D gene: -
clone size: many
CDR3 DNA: TGTGCCAGCAGTGAAGGCAGGGGCCTCGGGGAGCTGTTTTTT
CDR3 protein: CASSEGRGLGELFF

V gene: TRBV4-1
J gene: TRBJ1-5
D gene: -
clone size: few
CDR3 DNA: TGCGCCAGCAGCCAAGAAGTAGAACCAGGTCAGCCCCAGCATTTT
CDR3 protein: CASSQEVEPGQPQHF

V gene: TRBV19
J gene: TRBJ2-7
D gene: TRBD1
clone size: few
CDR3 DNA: TGTGCCAGTAGTGTGCCGGGACAGGGAACTCGGTCCTACGAGCAGTACTTC
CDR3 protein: CASSVPGQGTRSYEQYF

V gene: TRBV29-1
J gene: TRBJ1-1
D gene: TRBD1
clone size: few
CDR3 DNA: TGCAGCGCAGACCTGACAGGGGGCCACACTGAAGCTTTCTTT
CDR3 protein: CSADLTGGHTEAFF

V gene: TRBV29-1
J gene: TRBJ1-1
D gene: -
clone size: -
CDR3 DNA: TGCAGCGTTGAAGATGGGGGGGTGAACACTGAAGCTTTCTTT
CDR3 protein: CSVEDGGVNTEAFF

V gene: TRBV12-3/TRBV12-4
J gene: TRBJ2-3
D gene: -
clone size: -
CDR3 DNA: TGTGCCAGCAGTTTCACGGACTCCCTTAAAGATACGCAGTATTTT
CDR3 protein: CASSFTDSLKDTQYF

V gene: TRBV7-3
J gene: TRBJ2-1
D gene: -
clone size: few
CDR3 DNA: TGTGCCAGCAGCTTAACGACCCTAAACAGGAATGAGCAGTTCTTC
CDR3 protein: CASSLTTLNRNEQFF

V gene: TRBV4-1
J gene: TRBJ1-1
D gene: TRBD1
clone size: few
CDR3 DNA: TGCGCCAGCAGCCAGGCAGACAGGGGGCACACTGAAGCTTTCTTT
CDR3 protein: CASSQADRGHTEAFF

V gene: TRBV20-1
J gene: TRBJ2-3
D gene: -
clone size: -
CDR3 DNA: TGCAGTGCTAGATCAGACACTAGCACAGATACGCAGTATTTT
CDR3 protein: CSARSDTSTDTQYF

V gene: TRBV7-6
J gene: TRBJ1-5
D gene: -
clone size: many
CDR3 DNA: TGTGCCAGCAGCTTAGGGGCAGGGCAGAATCAGCCCCAGCATTTT
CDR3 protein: CASSLGAGQNQPQHF

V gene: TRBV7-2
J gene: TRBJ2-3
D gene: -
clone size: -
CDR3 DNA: TGTGCCAGCAGCTTAATCTTTAGCGTGCTAGCACAAGATACGCAGTATTTT
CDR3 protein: CASSLIFSVLAQDTQYF

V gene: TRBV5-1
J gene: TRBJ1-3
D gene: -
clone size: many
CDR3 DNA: TGCGCCAGCAGCTCTGGAAACACCATATATTTT
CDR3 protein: CASSSGNTIYF

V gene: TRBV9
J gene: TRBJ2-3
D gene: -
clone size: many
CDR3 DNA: TGTGCCAGCAGCGCAACAGATACGCAGTATTTT
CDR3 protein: CASSATDTQYF

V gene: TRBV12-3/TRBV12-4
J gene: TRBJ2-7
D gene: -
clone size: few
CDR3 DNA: TGTGCCAGCAGCGCAAAGGGGTTCTTGGACGAGCAGTACTTC
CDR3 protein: CASSAKGFLDEQYF

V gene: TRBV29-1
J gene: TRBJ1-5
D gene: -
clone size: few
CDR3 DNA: TGCAGCGTTGGTTCGGAGGGAGGGCGTCAGCCCCAGCATTTT
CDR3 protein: CSVGSEGGRQPQHF

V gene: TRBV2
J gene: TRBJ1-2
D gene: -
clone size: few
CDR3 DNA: TGTGCCAGCAGTGACGGCGGTTCGTATGGCTACACCTTC
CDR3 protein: CASSDGGSYGYTF

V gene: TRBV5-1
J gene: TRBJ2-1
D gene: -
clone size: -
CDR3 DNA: TGCGCCAGCAGCCCGGGGGGCCAAAGGTCCTACAATGAGCAGTTCTTC
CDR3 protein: CASSPGGQRSYNEQFF

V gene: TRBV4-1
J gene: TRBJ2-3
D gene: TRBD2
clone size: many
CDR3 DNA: TGCGCCAGCAGCCAAGGCGTCAGCGGGAGGGCCGGCACAGATACGCAGTATTTT
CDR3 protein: CASSQGVSGRAGTDTQYF

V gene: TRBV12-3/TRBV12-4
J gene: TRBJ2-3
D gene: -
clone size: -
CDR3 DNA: TGTGCCAGCAGTTTATCAGGGAGTGCCACAGATACGCAGTATTTT
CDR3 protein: CASSLSGSATDTQYF

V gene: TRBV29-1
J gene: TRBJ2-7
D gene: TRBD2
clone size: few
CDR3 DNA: TGCAGCGTTCGGACTAGCGGTACCTACGAGCAGTACTTC
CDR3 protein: CSVRTSGTYEQYF

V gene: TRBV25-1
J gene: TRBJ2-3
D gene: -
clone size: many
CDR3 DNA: TGTGCCAGCAGTGAGGCGGGTGGCACAGATACGCAGTATTTT
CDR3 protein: CASSEAGGTDTQYF

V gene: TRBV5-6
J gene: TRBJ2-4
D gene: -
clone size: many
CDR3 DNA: TGTGCCAGCAGCTTAAGGCTGAGGGTAGCCAAAAACATTCAGTACTTC
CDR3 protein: CASSLRLRVAKNIQYF

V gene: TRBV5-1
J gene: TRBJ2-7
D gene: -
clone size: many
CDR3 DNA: TGCGCCAGCAGGATCTACGGGGCTGGCGAGCAGTACTTC
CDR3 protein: CASRIYGAGEQYF

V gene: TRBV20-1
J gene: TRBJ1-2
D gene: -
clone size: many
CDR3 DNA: TGCAGTGCCGTCCACACCGGGGGCGGCTATGGCTACACCTTC
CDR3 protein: CSAVHTGGGYGYTF

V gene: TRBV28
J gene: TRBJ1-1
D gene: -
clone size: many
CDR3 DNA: TGTGCCAGCAGCCCCACCCCGACTACAGGGTCCACAGAAGCTTTCTTT
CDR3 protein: CASSPTPTTGSTEAFF

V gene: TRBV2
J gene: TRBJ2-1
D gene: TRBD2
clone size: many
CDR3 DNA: TGTGCCAGCAGTACTAGCGCGAACTCCTACAATGAGCAGTTCTTC
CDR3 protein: CASSTSANSYNEQFF

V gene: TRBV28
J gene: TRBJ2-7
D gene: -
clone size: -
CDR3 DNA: TGTGCCACAAGAGGCGCGACTATCCGGAGTAAGTACGAGCAGTACTTC
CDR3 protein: CATRGATIRSKYEQYF

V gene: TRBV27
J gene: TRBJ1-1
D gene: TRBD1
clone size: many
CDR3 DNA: TGTGCCAGCAGTTTATCTTGGATCCCCCGACAGGGCCTGAACACTGAAGCTTTCTTT
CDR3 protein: CASSLSWIPRQGLNTEAFF

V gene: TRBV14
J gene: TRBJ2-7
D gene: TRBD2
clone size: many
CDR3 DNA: TGTGCCAGCAGCCAAACTAGCGGGAGTTGGTTCTACGAGCAGTACTTC
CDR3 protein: CASSQTSGSWFYEQYF

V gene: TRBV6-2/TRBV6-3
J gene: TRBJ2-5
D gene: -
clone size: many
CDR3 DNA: TGTGCCAGCAGTTACTCGAAGCAGGGGACGGAGACCCAGTACTTC
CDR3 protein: CASSYSKQGTETQYF

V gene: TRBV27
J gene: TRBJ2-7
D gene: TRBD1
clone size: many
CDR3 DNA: TGTGCCAGCAGGGGACAGGGGTACGAGCAGTACTTC
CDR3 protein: CASRGQGYEQYF

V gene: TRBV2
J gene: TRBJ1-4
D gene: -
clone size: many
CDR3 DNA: TGTGCCAGCAAAAGGGGTCCTAATGAAAAACTGTTTTTT
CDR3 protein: CASKRGPNEKLFF

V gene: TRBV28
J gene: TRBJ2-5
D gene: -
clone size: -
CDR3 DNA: TGTGCCAGCAGGCTGCGTCGCGTCTCAGGGCAAGAGACCCAGTACTTC
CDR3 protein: CASRLRRVSGQETQYF